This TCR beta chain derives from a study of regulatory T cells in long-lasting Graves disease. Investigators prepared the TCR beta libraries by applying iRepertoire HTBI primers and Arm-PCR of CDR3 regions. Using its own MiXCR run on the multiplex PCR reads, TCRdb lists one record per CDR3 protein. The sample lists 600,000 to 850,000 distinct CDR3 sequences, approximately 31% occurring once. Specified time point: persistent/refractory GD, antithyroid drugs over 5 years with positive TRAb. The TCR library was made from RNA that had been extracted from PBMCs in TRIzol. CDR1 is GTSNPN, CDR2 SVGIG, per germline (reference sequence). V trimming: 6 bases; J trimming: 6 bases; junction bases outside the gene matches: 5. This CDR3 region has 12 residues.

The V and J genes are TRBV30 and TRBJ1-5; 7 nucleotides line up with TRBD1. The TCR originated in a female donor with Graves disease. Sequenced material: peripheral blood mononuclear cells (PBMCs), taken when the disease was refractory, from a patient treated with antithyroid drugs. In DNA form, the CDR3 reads TGTGCCTGCGGAAGGGGGCGTCAGCCCCAGCATTTT. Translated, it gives CACGRGRQPQHF.